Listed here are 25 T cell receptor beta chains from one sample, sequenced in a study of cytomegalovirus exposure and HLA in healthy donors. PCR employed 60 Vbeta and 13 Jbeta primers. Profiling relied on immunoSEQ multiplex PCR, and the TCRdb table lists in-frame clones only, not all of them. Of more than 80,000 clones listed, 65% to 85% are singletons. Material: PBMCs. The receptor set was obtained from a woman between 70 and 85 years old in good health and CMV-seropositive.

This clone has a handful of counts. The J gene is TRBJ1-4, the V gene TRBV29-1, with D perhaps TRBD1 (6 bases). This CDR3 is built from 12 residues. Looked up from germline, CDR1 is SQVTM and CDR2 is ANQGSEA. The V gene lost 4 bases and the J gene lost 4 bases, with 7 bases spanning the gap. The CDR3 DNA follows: TGCAGCGTTGCACAGGGTAATGAAAAACTGTTTTTT. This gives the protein CSVAQGNEKLFF.

The CDR3 is CASSFTGGPSGSGLNEQFF. Written as DNA, the CDR3 is TGTGCCAGTAGTTTCACGGGGGGGCCTAGCGGAAGTGGGCTCAATGAGCAGTTCTTC. This chain joins TRBV19 and TRBJ2-1, with TRBD2 identical over 8 bases. V lost 5 bases to trimming and J lost 6 bases; unmatched junction nucleotides: 21. This CDR3 region has 19 residues. The germline V gene has CDR1 LNHDA and CDR2 SQIVND (reference sequence).

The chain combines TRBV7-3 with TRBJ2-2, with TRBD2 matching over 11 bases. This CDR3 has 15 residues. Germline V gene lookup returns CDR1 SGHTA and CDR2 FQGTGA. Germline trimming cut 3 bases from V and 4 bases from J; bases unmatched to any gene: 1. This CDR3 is CASSFGTSGTGELFF. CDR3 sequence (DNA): TGTGCCAGCAGCTTCGGGACTAGCGGCACCGGGGAGCTGTTTTTT.

DNA of the CDR3: TGTGCCAGCAGCGTCTCGGGACAGGGAGTGAGTGGCTACACCTTC. Translation gives CASSVSGQGVSGYTF. This chain joins TRBV9 and TRBJ1-2; 9 nucleotides agree with TRBD1. The junction had 9 bases not matched to a gene; V was cut back by 2 bases and J by 7 bases. The CDR3 is 15 residues long. CDR1 and CDR2 from the germline V gene are SGDLS and YYNGEE.

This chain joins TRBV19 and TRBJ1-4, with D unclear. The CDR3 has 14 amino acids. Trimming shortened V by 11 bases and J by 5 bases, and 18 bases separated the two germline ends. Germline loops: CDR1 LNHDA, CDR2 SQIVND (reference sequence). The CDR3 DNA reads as TGTGCCTCAACCCGAGGGATCAACAATGAAAAACTGTTTTTT. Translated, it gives CASTRGINNEKLFF.

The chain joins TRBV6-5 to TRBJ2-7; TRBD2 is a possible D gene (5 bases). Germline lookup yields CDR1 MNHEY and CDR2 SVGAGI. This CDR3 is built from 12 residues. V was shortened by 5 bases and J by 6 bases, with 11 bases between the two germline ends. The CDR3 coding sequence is TGTGCCAGCAGTCCCACTAGTTTCGAGCAGTACTTC. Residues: CASSPTSFEQYF.

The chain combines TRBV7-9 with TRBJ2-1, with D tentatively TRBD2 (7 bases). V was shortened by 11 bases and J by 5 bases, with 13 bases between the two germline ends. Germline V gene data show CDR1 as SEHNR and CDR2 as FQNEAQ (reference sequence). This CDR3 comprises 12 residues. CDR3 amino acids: CAGGAVDNEQFF. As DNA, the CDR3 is TGTGCCGGGGGGGCAGTAGACAATGAGCAGTTCTTC.

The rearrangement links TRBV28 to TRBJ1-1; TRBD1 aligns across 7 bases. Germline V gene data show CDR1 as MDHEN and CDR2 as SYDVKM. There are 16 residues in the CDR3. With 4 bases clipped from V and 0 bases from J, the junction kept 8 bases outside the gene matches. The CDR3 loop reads CASSSLTTGMNTEAFF. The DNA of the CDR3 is TGTGCCAGCAGTTCACTTACGACAGGGATGAACACTGAAGCTTTCTTT.

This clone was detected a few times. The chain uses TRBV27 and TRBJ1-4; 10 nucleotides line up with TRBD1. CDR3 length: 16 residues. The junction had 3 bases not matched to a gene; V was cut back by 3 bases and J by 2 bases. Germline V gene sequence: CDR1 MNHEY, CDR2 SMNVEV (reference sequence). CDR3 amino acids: CASSFDRGHTNEKLFF. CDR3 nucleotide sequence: TGTGCCAGCAGTTTCGACAGGGGGCATACTAATGAAAAACTGTTTTTT.

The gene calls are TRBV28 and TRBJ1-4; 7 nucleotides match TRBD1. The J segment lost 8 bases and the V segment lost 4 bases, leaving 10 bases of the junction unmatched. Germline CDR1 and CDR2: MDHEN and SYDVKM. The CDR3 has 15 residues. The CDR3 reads CASSSQTGYFEKLFF. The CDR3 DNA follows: TGTGCCAGCAGTTCCCAGACAGGGTATTTCGAAAAACTGTTTTTT.

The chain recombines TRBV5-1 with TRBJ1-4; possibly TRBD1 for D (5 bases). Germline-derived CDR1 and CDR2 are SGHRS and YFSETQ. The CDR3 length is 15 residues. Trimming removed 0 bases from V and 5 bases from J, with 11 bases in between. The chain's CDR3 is CASSLDPGVNEKLFF. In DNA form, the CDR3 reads TGCGCCAGCAGCTTGGACCCGGGGGTAAATGAAAAACTGTTTTTT.

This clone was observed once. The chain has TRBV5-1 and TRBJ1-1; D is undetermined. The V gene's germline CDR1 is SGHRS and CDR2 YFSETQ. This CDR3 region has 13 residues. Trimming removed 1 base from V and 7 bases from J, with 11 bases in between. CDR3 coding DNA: TGCGCCAGCAGCTTGAATCAAAGGAGTGAAGCTTTCTTT. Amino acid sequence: CASSLNQRSEAFF.

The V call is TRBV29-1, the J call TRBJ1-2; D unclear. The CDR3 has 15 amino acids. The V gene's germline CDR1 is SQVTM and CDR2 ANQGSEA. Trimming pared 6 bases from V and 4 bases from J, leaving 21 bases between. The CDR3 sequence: CSVMTAREEGYGYTF. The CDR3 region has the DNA TGCAGCGTGATGACTGCCCGAGAGGAAGGCTATGGCTACACCTTC.

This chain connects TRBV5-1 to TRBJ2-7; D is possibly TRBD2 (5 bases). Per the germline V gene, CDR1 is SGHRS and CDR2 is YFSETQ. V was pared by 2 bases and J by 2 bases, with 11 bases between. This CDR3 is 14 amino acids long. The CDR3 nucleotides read TGCGCCAGCAGCTTAAGTGCGGGTGCCTACGAGCAGTACTTC. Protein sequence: CASSLSAGAYEQYF. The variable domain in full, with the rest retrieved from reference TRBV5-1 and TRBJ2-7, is KAGVTQTPRYLIKTRGQQVTLSCSPISGHRSVSWYQQTPGQGLQFLFEYFSETQRNKGNFPGRFSGRQFSNSRSEMNVSTLELGDSALYLCASSLSAGAYEQYFGPGTRLTVT.

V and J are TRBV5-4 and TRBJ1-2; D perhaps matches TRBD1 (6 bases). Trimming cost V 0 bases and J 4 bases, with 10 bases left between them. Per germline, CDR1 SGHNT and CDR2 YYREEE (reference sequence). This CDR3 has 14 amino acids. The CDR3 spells CASSLGQAPYGYTF. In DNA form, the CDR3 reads TGTGCCAGCAGCTTGGGACAGGCCCCCTATGGCTACACCTTC.

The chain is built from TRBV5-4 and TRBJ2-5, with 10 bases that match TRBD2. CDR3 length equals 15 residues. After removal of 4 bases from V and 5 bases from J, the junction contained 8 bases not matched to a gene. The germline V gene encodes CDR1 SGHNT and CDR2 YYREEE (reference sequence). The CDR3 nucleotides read TGTGCCAGCAGCACCCGAGCGGGGGGGCTGGAGACCCAGTACTTC. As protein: CASSTRAGGLETQYF.

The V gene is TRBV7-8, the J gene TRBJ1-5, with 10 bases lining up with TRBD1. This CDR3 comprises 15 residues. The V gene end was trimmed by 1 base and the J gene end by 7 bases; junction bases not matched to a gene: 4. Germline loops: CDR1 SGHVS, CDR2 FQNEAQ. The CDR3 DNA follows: TGTGCCAGCAGCTTAGTGGGGGACAGGGGACAGCCCCAGCATTTT. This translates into CASSLVGDRGQPQHF. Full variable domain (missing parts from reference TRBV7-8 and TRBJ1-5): GAGVSQSPRYKVAKRGQDVALRCDPISGHVSLFWYQQALGQGPEFLTYFQNEAQLDKSGLPSDRFFAERPEGSVSTLKIQRTQQEDSAVYLCASSLVGDRGQPQHFGDGTRLSIL.

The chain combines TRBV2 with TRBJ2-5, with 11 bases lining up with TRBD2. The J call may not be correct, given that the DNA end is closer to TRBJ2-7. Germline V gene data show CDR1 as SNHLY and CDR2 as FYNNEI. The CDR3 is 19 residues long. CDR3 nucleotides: TGTGCCAGCAGTGAAGCGCCTAGCGGGGGGCTACATCTTCCTTACGAGCAGTACTTC. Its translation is CASSEAPSGGLHLPYEQYF.

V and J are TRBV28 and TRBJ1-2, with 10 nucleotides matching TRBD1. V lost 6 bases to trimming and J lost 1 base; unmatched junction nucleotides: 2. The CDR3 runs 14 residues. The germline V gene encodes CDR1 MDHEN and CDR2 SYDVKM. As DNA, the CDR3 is TGTGCCAGCAGGGGACAGGGGAATAACTATGGCTACACCTTC. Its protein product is CASRGQGNNYGYTF.

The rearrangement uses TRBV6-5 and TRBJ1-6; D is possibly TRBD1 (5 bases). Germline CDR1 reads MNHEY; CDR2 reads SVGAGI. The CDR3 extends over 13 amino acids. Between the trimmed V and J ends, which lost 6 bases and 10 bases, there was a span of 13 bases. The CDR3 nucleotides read TGTGCCAGCAGGGGGCGGGAGTTCTCACCCCTCCACTTT. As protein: CASRGREFSPLHF.

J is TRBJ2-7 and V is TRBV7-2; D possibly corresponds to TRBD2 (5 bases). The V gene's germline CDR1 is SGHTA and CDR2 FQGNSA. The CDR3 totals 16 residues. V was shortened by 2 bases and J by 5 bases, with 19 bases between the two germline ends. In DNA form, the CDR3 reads TGTGCCAGCAGCTTAATTGCAGCGAGTATCGGGGACGAGCAGTACTTC. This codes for CASSLIAASIGDEQYF.

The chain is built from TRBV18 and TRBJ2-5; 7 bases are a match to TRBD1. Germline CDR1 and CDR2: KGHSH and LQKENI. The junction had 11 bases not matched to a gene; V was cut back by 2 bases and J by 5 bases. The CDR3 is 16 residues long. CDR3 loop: CASSPLTGLTDETQYF. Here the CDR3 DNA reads TGTGCCAGCTCACCATTGACAGGGCTGACCGATGAGACCCAGTACTTC.

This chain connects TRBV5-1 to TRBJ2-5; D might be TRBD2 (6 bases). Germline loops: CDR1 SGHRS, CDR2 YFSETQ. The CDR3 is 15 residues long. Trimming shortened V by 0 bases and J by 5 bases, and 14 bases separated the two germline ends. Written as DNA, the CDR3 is TGCGCCAGCAGCTTGGCCAGGGCCCGGGGGGAGACCCAGTACTTC. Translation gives CASSLARARGETQYF.

CDR3 loop: CASSEPGQGETQYF. The DNA for the CDR3 is TGTGCCAGCAGTGAGCCAGGACAGGGAGAGACCCAGTACTTC. This chain links TRBV6-1 with TRBJ2-5; TRBD1 matches at 8 bases. Germline CDR1 MNHNS, CDR2 SASEGT. The CDR3 is 14 residues long. With 3 bases clipped from V and 4 bases from J, the junction kept 4 bases outside the gene matches.

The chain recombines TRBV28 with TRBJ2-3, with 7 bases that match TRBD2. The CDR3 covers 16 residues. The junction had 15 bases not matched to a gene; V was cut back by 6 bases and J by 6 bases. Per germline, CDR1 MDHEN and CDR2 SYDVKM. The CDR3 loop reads CASRGWGGLLGDTQYF. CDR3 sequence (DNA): TGTGCCAGCAGGGGGTGGGGGGGACTCCTTGGCGATACGCAGTATTTT.